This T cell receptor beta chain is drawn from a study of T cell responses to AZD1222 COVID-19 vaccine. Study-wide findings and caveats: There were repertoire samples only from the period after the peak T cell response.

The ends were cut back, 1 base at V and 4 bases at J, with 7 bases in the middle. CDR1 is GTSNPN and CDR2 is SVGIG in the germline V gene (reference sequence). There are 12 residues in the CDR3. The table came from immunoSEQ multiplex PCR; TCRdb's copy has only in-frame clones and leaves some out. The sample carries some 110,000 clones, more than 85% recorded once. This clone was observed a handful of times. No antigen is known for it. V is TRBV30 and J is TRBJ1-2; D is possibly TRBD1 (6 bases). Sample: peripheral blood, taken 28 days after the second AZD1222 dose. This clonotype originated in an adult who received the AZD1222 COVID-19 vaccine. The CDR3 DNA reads TGTGCCTGGAGTGGGGGGCCCTATGGCTACACCTTC. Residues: CAWSGGPYGYTF.